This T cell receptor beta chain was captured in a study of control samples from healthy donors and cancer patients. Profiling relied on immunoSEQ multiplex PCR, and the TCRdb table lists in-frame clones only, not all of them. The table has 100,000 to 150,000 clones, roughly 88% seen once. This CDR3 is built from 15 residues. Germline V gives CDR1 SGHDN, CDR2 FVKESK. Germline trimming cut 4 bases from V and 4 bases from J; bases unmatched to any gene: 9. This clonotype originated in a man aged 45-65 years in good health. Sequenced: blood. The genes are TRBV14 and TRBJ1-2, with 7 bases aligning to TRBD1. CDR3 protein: CASSPRQGSAYGYTF. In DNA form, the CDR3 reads TGTGCCAGCAGCCCCCGACAGGGATCGGCCTATGGCTACACCTTC.